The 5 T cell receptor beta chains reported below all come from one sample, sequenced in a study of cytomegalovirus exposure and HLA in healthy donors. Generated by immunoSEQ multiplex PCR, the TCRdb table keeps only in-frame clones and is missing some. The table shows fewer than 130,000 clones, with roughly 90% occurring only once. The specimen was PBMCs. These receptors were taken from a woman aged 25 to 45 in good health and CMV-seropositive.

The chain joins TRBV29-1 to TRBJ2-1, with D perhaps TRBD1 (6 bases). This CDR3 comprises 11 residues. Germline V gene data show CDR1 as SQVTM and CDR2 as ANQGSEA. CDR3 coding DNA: TGCCGAGGGGGTTTGGGGAATGAGCAGTTCTTC. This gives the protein CRGGLGNEQFF.

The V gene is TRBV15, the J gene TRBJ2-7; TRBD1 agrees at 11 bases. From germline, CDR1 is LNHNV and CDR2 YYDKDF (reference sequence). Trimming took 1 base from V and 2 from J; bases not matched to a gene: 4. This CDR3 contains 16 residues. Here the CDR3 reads CATSRGPGQGAYEQYF. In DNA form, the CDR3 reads TGTGCCACCAGCAGAGGCCCGGGACAGGGGGCCTACGAGCAGTACTTC.

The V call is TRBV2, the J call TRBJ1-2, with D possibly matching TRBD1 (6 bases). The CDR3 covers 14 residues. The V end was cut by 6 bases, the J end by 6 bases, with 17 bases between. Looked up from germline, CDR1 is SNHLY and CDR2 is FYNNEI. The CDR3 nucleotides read TGTGCCAGCAGCGGCGCTGGGGGCGCGGATGGCTACACCTTC. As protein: CASSGAGGADGYTF.

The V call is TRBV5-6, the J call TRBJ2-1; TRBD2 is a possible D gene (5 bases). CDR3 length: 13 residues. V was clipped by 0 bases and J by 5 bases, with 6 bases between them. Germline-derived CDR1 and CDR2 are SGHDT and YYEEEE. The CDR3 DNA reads TGTGCCAGCAGCTTGGTAGCGCACAATGAGCAGTTCTTC. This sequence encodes CASSLVAHNEQFF.

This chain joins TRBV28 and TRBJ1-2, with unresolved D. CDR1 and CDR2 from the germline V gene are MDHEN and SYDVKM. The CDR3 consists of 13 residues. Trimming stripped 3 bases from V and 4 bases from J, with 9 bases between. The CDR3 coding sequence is TGTGCCAGCAGTTTGAGGGAAGGCTATGGCTACACCTTC. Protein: CASSLREGYGYTF.